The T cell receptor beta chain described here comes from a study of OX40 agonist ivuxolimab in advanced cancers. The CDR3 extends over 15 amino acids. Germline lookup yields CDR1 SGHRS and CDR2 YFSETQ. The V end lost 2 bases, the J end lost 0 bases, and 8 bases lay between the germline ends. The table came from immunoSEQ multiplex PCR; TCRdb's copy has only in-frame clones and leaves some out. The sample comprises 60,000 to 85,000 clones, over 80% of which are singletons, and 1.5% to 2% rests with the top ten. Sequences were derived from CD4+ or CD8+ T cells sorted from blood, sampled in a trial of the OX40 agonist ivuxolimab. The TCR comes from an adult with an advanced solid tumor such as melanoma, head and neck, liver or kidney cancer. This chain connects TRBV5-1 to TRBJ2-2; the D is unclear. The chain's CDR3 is CASSFAGSNTGELFF. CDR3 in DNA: TGCGCCAGCAGCTTCGCAGGCTCGAACACCGGGGAGCTGTTTTTT.